This TCR beta chain was recovered during a study of cytomegalovirus exposure and HLA in healthy donors. Whole-study findings and limits: In vitro data verified a few CMV-associated chains as specific for CMV antigens. There were some V segments, including TRBV6-2 and TRBV6-3, excluded as indistinguishable.

This clone was counted a few times. No antigen is known for it. CDR1 SGHNT and CDR2 YYREEE come from the germline V gene (reference sequence). This CDR3 contains 15 residues. V was pared by 4 bases and J by 6 bases, with 18 bases between. PCR employed 60 Vbeta and 13 Jbeta primers. Assay: immunoSEQ multiplex PCR; the TCRdb copy retains only in-frame clones and omits some. The sample has approximately 100,000 clones, approximately 80% seen once. The sequence was obtained from a woman aged 18-29 years in good health and CMV-seropositive. The sequencing input was PBMCs. V gene TRBV5-4 combines with J gene TRBJ2-3; D is perhaps TRBD1 or TRBD2 (6 bases each). The CDR3 region has the DNA TGTGCCAGCAGCCTGGGGGGCGGCCTAGGTGATACGCAGTATTTT. This codes for CASSLGGGLGDTQYF.